Below, 9 T cell receptor beta chains from the same sample are listed, as sequenced in a study of CD8+CD57+ T cells in acquired aplastic anemia. Profiling that covered TCR beta VDJ and CDR3 relied on genomic DNA as its template. TCRdb re-called the reads through MiXCR, storing one row per CDR3 protein. Among hundreds of thousands of distinct CDR3 sequences, 55% to 70% were seen once, and the ten largest hold 3.5% to 4.5%. Sequencing used sorted CD4+, CD8+, or CD8+CD57+ T cells (not recorded which) from PBMCs. These receptors originate from a human donor in good health, serving as a control.

This chain links TRBV10-3 with TRBJ2-7; TRBD2 aligns across 7 bases. Germline-derived CDR1 and CDR2 are ENHRY and SYGVKD. CDR3 length: 15 residues. With 3 bases clipped from V and 3 bases from J, the junction kept 8 bases outside the gene matches. The CDR3 DNA follows: TGTGCCATCAGTGACTCCGCCGGGGGGTTCTACGAGCAGTACTTC. This encodes CAISDSAGGFYEQYF.

This CDR3 reads CSAYTRTTEAFF. In DNA, the CDR3 is TGCAGTGCATACACAAGAACCACTGAAGCTTTCTTT. The chain couples TRBV20-1 to TRBJ1-1; D is unclear. Germline CDR1 and CDR2: DFQATT and SNEGSKA (reference sequence). This CDR3 has 12 residues. Trimming pared 6 bases from V and 4 bases from J, leaving 12 bases between.

To note about this clonotype: Without the conserved terminal phenylalanine or tryptophan, this CDR3 likely stems from a read error. Because the CDR3's place on the DNA is in doubt, the DNA is left out and the CDR3 is given as listed by TCRdb. The rearrangement joins TRBV2 to TRBJ1-5; the table names TRBD1, a call not compared with the DNA. Looked up from germline, CDR1 is SNHLY and CDR2 is FYNNEI. The CDR3 spans 15 residues, counting both ends. CDR3 sequence reads: CASKETGAQPQHHGD.

Comments on this clonotype: In this CDR3 the conserved last residue, phenylalanine or tryptophan, is missing, so a read error is likely. No DNA is shown, since the ends of the CDR3 on it are uncertain; the CDR3 is the one TCRdb lists. V gene TRBV7-2 combines with J gene TRBJ1-6; TRBD1, as called in the table, went unchecked against the DNA. The CDR3 contains 13 residues when both ends are counted. The germline V gene encodes CDR1 SGHTA and CDR2 FQGNSA. The CDR3 sequence: CASRHGQLRPHLL.

On this clonotype itself: A read error may produce the germline difference seen at one junction end. This chain uses TRBV5-5 with TRBJ2-7; 8 bases are a match to TRBD2. Germline V CDR1 and CDR2: SGHKS, YYEKEE (reference sequence). The CDR3 is 14 residues long. Written as DNA, the CDR3 is TGTGCCACCAGCAAGGCGGGGGGCTCCTACGAGCAGTACTTC. Amino acid sequence: CATSKAGGSYEQYF.

The gene calls are TRBV5-1 and TRBJ2-7, with D unclear. The V and J ends lost 6 bases and 5 bases respectively, with 15 bases between them. Germline-derived CDR1 and CDR2 are SGHRS and YFSETQ. The CDR3 has 13 amino acids. Here the CDR3 reads CASTTGQVNEQYF. CDR3 in DNA: TGCGCCAGCACCACCGGCCAGGTCAACGAGCAGTACTTC.

This clonotype was seen a handful of times. The genes are TRBV24-1 and TRBJ1-2; the D gene is possibly TRBD1 (5 bases). Trimming stripped 2 bases from V and 5 bases from J, with 8 bases between. This CDR3 comprises 13 residues. The V gene's germline CDR1 is KGHDR and CDR2 SFDVKD. CDR3 nucleotide sequence: TGTGCCACCAGTGATTATCAGGGATATGGCTACACCTTC. Protein sequence: CATSDYQGYGYTF.

This clonotype was found a few times. The rearrangement links TRBV2 to TRBJ2-5; D gene uncertain. The CDR3 is 14 residues long. Germline assignment: CDR1 SNHLY and CDR2 FYNNEI. V was cut by 0 bases and J by 2 bases, with 7 bases left in between. The DNA of the CDR3 is TGTGCCAGCAGTGAAGCCTGGCAGCAAGAGACCCAGTACTTC. Translating gives CASSEAWQQETQYF.

This sequence joins TRBV9 and TRBJ2-7; 9 bases line up with TRBD1. The CDR3 has 16 amino acids. Trimming at V came to 2 bases and at J to 2 bases, leaving 8 bases not matched to a gene. The germline V gene encodes CDR1 SGDLS and CDR2 YYNGEE. As DNA, the CDR3 is TGTGCCAGCAGCGTGGATACCGGGACAGGGACCTACGAGCAGTACTTC. This sequence encodes CASSVDTGTGTYEQYF.